This record looks at one T cell receptor (beta chain) sequence and its context. This specimen comes from a study of blood T cell repertoires in COVID-19. Study overall: Material from acute and convalescent COVID-19 was sourced from the United States, Italy and Spain. Nucleic acid was either cDNA or gDNA, and it came from T cells, B-cell-depleted T cells, or PBMCs.

The CDR3 loop spans 20 amino acids. Original processing methods: Amplification from reference gene primers served as the basis for estimated nucleated cell counts. Using immunoSEQ multiplex PCR, the repertoire was profiled, and TCRdb retains in-frame clones only, with some absent. That table gives V, J and clone size, and the DNA gave D and trimming. The table includes around 250,000 clones, 82% detected once. The sequenced sample was peripheral blood. V usage is TRBV21-1 and J usage is TRBJ2-3; TRBD2, the table's D call, was not compared with the DNA. TRBV21-1 is recorded as a pseudogene. This receptor was obtained from a woman under 30 with acute or convalescent COVID-19. The CDR3 DNA reads as TGTGCCAGCAGCAAGAGGACTAGCGTAAAACCAGCGAGGTTCACAGATACGCAGTATTTT. This sequence encodes CASSKRTSVKPARFTDTQYF.